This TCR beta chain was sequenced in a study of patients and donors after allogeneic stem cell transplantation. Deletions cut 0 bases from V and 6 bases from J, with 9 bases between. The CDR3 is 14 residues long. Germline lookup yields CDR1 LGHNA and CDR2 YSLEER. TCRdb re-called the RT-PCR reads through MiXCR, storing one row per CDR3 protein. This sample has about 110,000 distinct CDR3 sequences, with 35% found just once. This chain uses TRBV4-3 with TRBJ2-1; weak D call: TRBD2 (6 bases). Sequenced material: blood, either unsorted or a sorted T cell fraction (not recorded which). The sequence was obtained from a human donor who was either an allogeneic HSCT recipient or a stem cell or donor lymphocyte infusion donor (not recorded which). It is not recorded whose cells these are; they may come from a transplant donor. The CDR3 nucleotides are TGCGCCAGCAGCCAAGAGGTACTAGCCAATGAGCAGTTCTTC. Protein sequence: CASSQEVLANEQFF.